The 28 T cell receptor beta chains given below trace back to one sample, sequenced in a study of blood T cells in healthy people across ages. With a J-beta primer mix and a sample-barcoded 5' primer, a second PCR ran about 7 to 11 cycles. TCRdb processed the 5' RACE reads anew with MiXCR; each CDR3 protein has one entry. The table has about 590,000 distinct CDR3 sequences, approximately 30% seen once. Sequencing was performed on blood. These receptors all stem from a woman of 80 years or more in good health.

In the case of this clonotype: One base away lies a much larger clone, so this may be a sequencing read error. J is TRBJ2-1 and V is TRBV6-5, with 7 bases that match TRBD2. TRBJ2-7 matches the DNA end more closely, so the J call is doubtful. CDR1 is MNHEY, CDR2 SVGAGI, per germline. CDR3 length: 15 residues. The CDR3 nucleotides are TGTGCCAGCAGTTACGCGGGGGTCGTTCCCAGCGAGCAGTACTTC. It is translated as CASSYAGVVPSEQYF.

The rearrangement uses TRBV3-1 and TRBJ1-2; D is undetermined. The CDR3 runs to 15 residues. Deletions cut 1 base from V and 8 bases from J, with 17 bases between. Germline assignment: CDR1 LGHDT and CDR2 YNNKEL (reference sequence). CDR3 in amino acids: CASSQVRQAAGGYTF. The DNA for the CDR3 is TGTGCCAGCAGCCAAGTTAGGCAGGCCGCGGGCGGCTACACCTTC.

A word on this clonotype: One base away lies a much larger clone, so this may be a sequencing read error. J is TRBJ2-7 and V is TRBV28, with 8 bases lining up with TRBD1. From germline, CDR1 is MDHEN and CDR2 SYDVKM. The V gene end was trimmed by 6 bases and the J gene end by 4 bases; junction bases not matched to a gene: 8. The CDR3 has 14 amino acids. The CDR3 region is CASRLGDRTYEQYF. The CDR3 nucleotides are TGTGCCAGCAGGTTGGGGGACAGGACATACGAGCAGTACTTC.

This clonotype has a handful of counts. The CDR3 DNA sequence: TGCAGTGCAAAACTGGACAGGGTCTATGGCTACACCTTC. It is translated as CSAKLDRVYGYTF. The chain carries TRBV20-1 and TRBJ1-2, with 8 positions matching TRBD1. The CDR3 runs to 13 residues. V lost 6 bases and J lost 4; bases outside the gene matches: 7. In germline, CDR1 is DFQATT, CDR2 SNEGSKA (reference sequence).

This clonotype appeared many times. The chain carries TRBV6-5 and TRBJ1-4; D remains ambiguous. The CDR3 covers 14 residues. Trimming left V 8 bases short and J 2 bases short, with 12 bases between. The germline gives CDR1 MNHEY, CDR2 SVGAGI. The CDR3: CASGHTRTNEKLFF. The DNA of the CDR3 is TGTGCCAGCGGCCACACCAGGACTAATGAAAAACTGTTTTTT.

This clonotype was detected many times. The chain employs TRBV7-2 and TRBJ1-6, with D possibly TRBD1 on 6 matching bases. CDR1 and CDR2 (germline): SGHTA, FQGNSA. Trimming shortened V by 2 bases and J by 6 bases, and 23 bases separated the two germline ends. The CDR3 extends over 19 amino acids. The CDR3 sequence is CASSLPPDRTLYLNSPLHF. The DNA for the CDR3 is TGTGCCAGCAGCTTACCTCCTGACAGGACACTCTACCTTAATTCACCCCTCCACTTT.

In the case of this clonotype: This may be a read error: a much more frequent sequence differs by one nucleotide. The gene calls are TRBV5-1 and TRBJ1-1; D is perhaps TRBD1 (6 bases). The CDR3 consists of 13 residues. Per germline, CDR1 SGHRS and CDR2 YFSETQ. Trimming took 4 bases from V and 8 from J, leaving 15 bases between them. In DNA form, the CDR3 reads TGCGCCAGCAGCGTATCACAGGGCTGGGAAGCTTTCTTT. It specifies CASSVSQGWEAFF.

A word on this clonotype: The junction departs from germline at one end; a sequencing error may be responsible. This chain uses TRBV28 with TRBJ2-7, with 7 bases matching TRBD2. CDR3 length equals 15 residues. Germline V gene data show CDR1 as MDHEN and CDR2 as SYDVKM. The CDR3 sequence is CANSLEGGSSYEQYF. The CDR3 DNA follows: TGTGCCAACAGTTTAGAGGGCGGGAGCTCCTACGAGCAGTACTTC.

The rearrangement uses TRBV12-3 or TRBV12-4 and TRBJ2-5; tentatively, D is TRBD1 or TRBD2 (5 bases each). Trimming removed 4 bases from V and 5 bases from J, with 17 bases in between. The CDR3 contains 15 residues. CDR3 sequence reads: CASSWLTGRVETQYF. The CDR3 DNA sequence: TGTGCCAGCAGTTGGCTGACGGGGCGGGTGGAGACCCAGTACTTC.

This clonotype was seen a handful of times. The V gene is TRBV20-1, the J gene TRBJ1-1; D not certain. Germline CDR1 reads DFQATT; CDR2 reads SNEGSKA (reference sequence). With 6 bases removed from V and 1 base from J, the gap between germline ends came to 12 bases. The length of the CDR3 is 13 residues. The CDR3 here is CSARKDGNTEAFF. The CDR3 DNA follows: TGCAGTGCCCGAAAAGATGGGAACACTGAAGCTTTCTTT.

This clonotype was counted between two and nine times. A much larger clone differs by one base, so this may be a read error. This chain links TRBV27 with TRBJ2-7; 9 bases fit TRBD1. Trimming cost V 9 bases and J 7 bases; bases outside gene matches: 10. This CDR3 comprises 13 residues. Germline V gene lookup returns CDR1 MNHEY and CDR2 SMNVEV (reference sequence). CDR3 protein: CASKQGAYNEQYF. The CDR3 DNA sequence: TGTGCCAGTAAACAGGGGGCCTACAATGAGCAGTACTTC.

This clonotype has at least ten counts. The chain employs TRBV2 and TRBJ2-5; tentatively, D is TRBD2 (6 bases). In germline, CDR1 is SNHLY, CDR2 FYNNEI. This CDR3 is 13 amino acids long. Trimming cost V 5 bases and J 2 bases, with 9 bases left between them. CDR3 in amino acids: CASSIAVQETQYF. The CDR3 coding sequence is TGTGCCAGCAGTATAGCGGTTCAAGAGACCCAGTACTTC.

This clonotype was seen repeatedly, ten times or more. The chain couples TRBV20-1 to TRBJ2-1; 7 bases map to TRBD2. V lost 6 bases and J lost 4; bases outside the gene matches: 18. There are 17 residues in the CDR3. Germline V gene data show CDR1 as DFQATT and CDR2 as SNEGSKA (reference sequence). The CDR3 region has the DNA TGCAGTGCGACCTACCTGGTTCCGGGCGGGGGATACAATGAGCAGTTCTTC. The encoded protein is CSATYLVPGGGYNEQFF.

The table lists this clonotype with a few counts. This may arise from a read error, as a much more abundant clone is one base away. The chain couples TRBV7-7 to TRBJ2-5; D might be TRBD2 (6 bases). The CDR3 is 14 residues long. CDR1 is SSHAT and CDR2 is FNYEAQ in the germline V gene (reference sequence). V was cut by 8 bases and J by 9 bases, with 22 bases left in between. DNA for the CDR3: TGTGCCAGCGGCCCCACGGGGGTCGGAGGGTCCCAGTACTTC. Translation: CASGPTGVGGSQYF.

The genes are TRBV20-1 and TRBJ2-2; TRBD1 matches at 10 bases. CDR1 and CDR2 (germline): DFQATT, SNEGSKA (reference sequence). This CDR3 has 14 amino acids. The junction had 8 bases not matched to a gene; V was cut back by 6 bases and J by 7 bases. Here the CDR3 DNA reads TGCAGTGCCAAACGACAGGGGGCAATCGGGGAGCTGTTTTTT. It encodes CSAKRQGAIGELFF.

The chain is built from TRBV6-1 and TRBJ1-6, with 10 bases lining up with TRBD1. The germline CDR1 and CDR2 sequences are MNHNS and SASEGT. The CDR3 covers 13 residues. V was pared by 4 bases and J by 9 bases, with 0 bases of the junction left unmatched. The CDR3 spells CASSGTGGSPLHF. The DNA for the CDR3 is TGTGCCAGCAGTGGGACAGGGGGTTCACCCCTCCACTTT.

In its sample, this clonotype was seen a few times. A much bigger clone sits one base away, suggesting this may be a read error. V is TRBV20-1 and J is TRBJ2-7; 10 nucleotides match TRBD2. The V gene's germline CDR1 is DFQATT and CDR2 SNEGSKA (reference sequence). The CDR3 extends over 15 amino acids. Trimming removed 1 base from V and 4 bases from J; junction bases left unmatched: 7. The CDR3, as DNA: TGCAGTGCTAGAGTTCCTAGCGGGGGATGTTACGAGCAGTACTTC. This translates into CSARVPSGGCYEQYF.

A few counts support this clonotype. The chain carries TRBV19 and TRBJ1-1, with D tentatively TRBD1 (6 bases). There are 13 residues in the CDR3. V lost 5 bases and J 11 bases, leaving 18 bases between the germline ends. CDR1 is LNHDA, CDR2 SQIVND, per germline (reference sequence). The chain's CDR3 is CASSPSQGIYAFF. CDR3 DNA sequence: TGTGCCAGTAGTCCCTCACAGGGTATCTACGCTTTCTTT.

The chain carries TRBV6-2 or TRBV6-3 and TRBJ2-1; a possible D gene is TRBD2 (7 bases). The CDR3 totals 15 residues. Trimming removed 5 bases at V and 7 bases at J, with 18 bases between. Germline CDR1 reads MNHEY; CDR2 reads SVGEGT. For the CDR3, the DNA is TGTGCCAGCAGTGTGGTAGGGGGGGCGAGAAATGAGCAGTTCTTC. Translating gives CASSVVGGARNEQFF.

This chain connects TRBV28 to TRBJ2-7; maybe TRBD2 (6 bases). The J call could be wrong; TRBJ2-5 is a better fit for the DNA end. Germline CDR1 is MDHEN and CDR2 is SYDVKM. The CDR3 totals 14 residues. The CDR3 here is CASRSPGDLKTQYF. CDR3 nucleotides: TGTGCCAGCAGGTCCCCGGGGGACTTGAAGACCCAGTACTTC.

This clonotype came up many times. The V call is TRBV4-1, the J call TRBJ2-3, with D perhaps TRBD2 (7 bases). The CDR3 is 14 amino acids. Trimming stripped 4 bases from V and 2 bases from J, with 10 bases between. The germline CDR1 and CDR2 sequences are MGHRA and YSYEKL. The CDR3 spells CASSREGDTDTQYF. CDR3 coding DNA: TGCGCCAGCAGCCGGGAGGGGGACACAGATACGCAGTATTTT.

V gene TRBV7-2 combines with J gene TRBJ2-7; 7 nucleotides line up with TRBD2. CDR3 length equals 16 residues. J lost 5 bases, V lost 2 bases, and 12 bases had no gene match. From germline, CDR1 is SGHTA and CDR2 FQGNSA. CDR3 nucleotide sequence: TGTGCCAGCAGCTTAAGCGGGACTGGGGTCCTAGACGAGCAGTACGTC. This translates into CASSLSGTGVLDEQYV.

This clonotype was detected ten times or more. The CDR3: CASSIDLGTGSYNEQFF. The DNA for the CDR3 is TGTGCCAGTAGTATAGATCTGGGGACAGGCTCCTACAATGAGCAGTTCTTC. This chain joins TRBV19 and TRBJ2-1; 8 bases fit TRBD1. Germline assignment: CDR1 LNHDA and CDR2 SQIVND (reference sequence). Germline trimming cut 0 bases from V and 0 bases from J; bases unmatched to any gene: 4. The CDR3 totals 17 residues.

Many counts were recorded for this clonotype. The rearrangement uses TRBV20-1 and TRBJ2-7, with TRBD2 matching over 11 bases. This CDR3 is built from 13 residues. Trimming took 5 bases from V and 3 from J; bases not matched to a gene: 3. Germline V gene data show CDR1 as DFQATT and CDR2 as SNEGSKA (reference sequence). CDR3 in amino acids: CSAQGLAGYEQYF. CDR3 sequence (DNA): TGCAGTGCTCAAGGACTAGCGGGCTACGAGCAGTACTTC.

About this clonotype itself: This sequence may be a read error, since a much larger clone differs from it by one base. This chain connects TRBV5-5 to TRBJ1-6, with a tentative D call TRBD1 (5 bases). V was clipped by 4 bases and J by 10 bases, with 12 bases between them. The germline V gene has CDR1 SGHKS and CDR2 YYEKEE (reference sequence). The CDR3 totals 13 residues. CDR3 nucleotide sequence: TGTGCCAGCAGCCTGGGGCGGCGGTCACCCCTCCACTTT. As protein: CASSLGRRSPLHF.

This clonotype was found many times. This chain uses TRBV6-4 with TRBJ1-6; D gene unclear. The CDR3 runs to 14 residues. Germline V lookup: CDR1 MRHNA, CDR2 SNTAGT. The ends were cut back, 3 bases at V and 7 bases at J, with 10 bases in the middle. CDR3 sequence (DNA): TGTGCCAGCAGTGAAGGGCCGGAGAATTCACCCCTCCACTTT. Translated: CASSEGPENSPLHF.

This clonotype came up a few times. With a much larger clone just one base away, this may be a read error. The genes are TRBV13 and TRBJ2-7; 13 nucleotides match TRBD2. Unmatched junction bases numbered 4, after V lost 5 bases and J lost 6 bases. The CDR3 loop spans 14 amino acids. Germline CDR1 reads PRHDT; CDR2 reads FYEKMQ (reference sequence). The CDR3 sequence: CASSRGLAGTEQYF. CDR3 nucleotide sequence: TGTGCCAGCAGCCGGGGACTAGCGGGGACCGAGCAGTACTTC.

This clonotype was seen many times. The rearrangement links TRBV20-1 to TRBJ2-7; D unclear. The V gene lost 2 bases and the J gene lost 3 bases, with 11 bases spanning the gap. The CDR3 is 13 amino acids. The germline CDR1 and CDR2 sequences are DFQATT and SNEGSKA (reference sequence). Here the CDR3 reads CSARPAERYEQYF. CDR3 nucleotides: TGCAGTGCTAGACCCGCAGAGCGCTACGAGCAGTACTTC.